This section outlines one T cell receptor beta chain sequence together with its context. The sample is drawn from a study of identical twins. TCRdb reprocessed the 5' RACE reads with MiXCR, giving one entry per CDR3 protein. The sample has roughly 1.6 million distinct CDR3 sequences, roughly 35% seen once. Germline CDR1 reads SGHVS; CDR2 reads FNYEAQ. The CDR3 sequence is 15 residues long. Unmatched junction bases numbered 2, after V lost 0 bases and J lost 4 bases. This rearrangement joins TRBV7-6 to TRBJ2-3, with 9 bases that match TRBD2. This TCR derives from a newborn girl in good health. Sequencing used cord blood. CDR3 protein: CASSLAGTSSDTQYF. DNA for the CDR3: TGTGCCAGCAGCTTAGCTGGGACTAGCTCAGATACGCAGTATTTT.